This TCR beta chain was documented in a study of T cells in Graves' hyperthyroidism and ophthalmopathy. Thyroid ultrasound, orbital computed tomography, clinical symptoms, and serum thyroxine and TRAb underpinned diagnoses. This CDR3 has 13 amino acids. Germline V gives CDR1 SGHTA, CDR2 FQGTGA. The ends were cut back, 2 bases at V and 8 bases at J, with 10 bases in the middle. Overall study results and limits: The model forecast ophthalmopathy, anticipating it by a median about 6.5 months before onset.

There were TCR beta CDR3 regions amplified from RNA transcripts. First-round RT-PCR of the TCR CDR3 relied on the HTBI primer set. From the multiplex PCR reads, TCRdb called clonotypes with MiXCR, one entry per CDR3 protein. The sample gives roughly 500,000 distinct CDR3 sequences, roughly 46% of which show up once; roughly 19% is in the top ten. This clonotype was detected many times. Its matching antigen is unknown. The TCR was taken from an adult woman with Graves' disease, either hyperthyroidism or ophthalmopathy (not recorded which). The chain has TRBV7-3 and TRBJ1-5, with D possibly being TRBD1 (5 bases). The sequenced sample consisted of peripheral blood or thyroid tissue (not recorded which). CDR3 coding DNA: TGTGCCAGCAGCTTAGGGGTGGGGGAGCCCCAGCATTTT. Its translation is CASSLGVGEPQHF.